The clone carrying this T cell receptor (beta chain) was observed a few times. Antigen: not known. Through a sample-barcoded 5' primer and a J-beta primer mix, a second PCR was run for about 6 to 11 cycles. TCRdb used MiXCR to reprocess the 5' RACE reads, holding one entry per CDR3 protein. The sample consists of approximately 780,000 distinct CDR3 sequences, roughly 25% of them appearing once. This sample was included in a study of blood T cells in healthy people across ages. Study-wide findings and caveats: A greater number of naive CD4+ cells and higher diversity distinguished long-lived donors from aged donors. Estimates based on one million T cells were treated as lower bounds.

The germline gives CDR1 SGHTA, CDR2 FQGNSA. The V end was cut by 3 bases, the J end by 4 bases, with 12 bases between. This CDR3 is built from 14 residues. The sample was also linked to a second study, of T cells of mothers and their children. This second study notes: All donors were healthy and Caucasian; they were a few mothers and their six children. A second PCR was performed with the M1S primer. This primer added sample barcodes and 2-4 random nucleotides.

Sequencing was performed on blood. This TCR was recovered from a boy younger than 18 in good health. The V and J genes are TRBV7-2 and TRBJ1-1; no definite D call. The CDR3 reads CASSFRWVGTEAFF. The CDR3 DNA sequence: TGTGCCAGCAGCTTTCGATGGGTTGGCACTGAAGCTTTCTTT.